Shown below are 29 T cell receptor beta chains from a single sample sequenced in a study of T cell responses to AZD1222 COVID-19 vaccine. Profiling relied on immunoSEQ multiplex PCR, and the TCRdb table lists in-frame clones only, not all of them. The sample has 170,000 or so clones; just under 95% are singletons. This specimen consisted of peripheral blood, obtained 28 days after the second dose of the MenACWY control vaccine. Every receptor here comes from an adult who received the MenACWY meningococcal vaccine as a control.

This chain uses TRBV7-2 with TRBJ2-2; unclear D gene. The V gene lost 1 base and the J gene lost 7 bases, with 10 bases spanning the gap. Germline V gene data show CDR1 as SGHTA and CDR2 as FQGNSA. The CDR3 is 14 amino acids. This CDR3 reads CASSLGVVFGELFF. CDR3 sequence (DNA): TGTGCCAGCAGCTTAGGGGTGGTGTTCGGGGAGCTGTTTTTT.

The chain joins TRBV6-5 to TRBJ2-2; D unclear. V shed 5 bases and J shed 3 bases, with 10 bases lying between them. CDR3 length: 14 amino acids. In germline, CDR1 is MNHEY, CDR2 SVGAGI. CDR3 in DNA: TGTGCCAGCAGTACGAAGGTCTACACCGGGGAGCTGTTTTTT. It specifies CASSTKVYTGELFF.

The J gene is TRBJ2-1, the V gene TRBV5-4; no reliable D call. This CDR3 has 13 amino acids. V was trimmed by 0 bases and J by 7 bases, leaving 8 bases between them. Germline lookup yields CDR1 SGHNT and CDR2 YYREEE (reference sequence). As DNA, the CDR3 is TGTGCCAGCAGCTTGGCGCCGGAGAATGAGCAGTTCTTC. Protein sequence: CASSLAPENEQFF. The complete variable domain, with remaining parts taken from reference TRBV5-4 and TRBJ2-1, reads ETGVTQSPTHLIKTRGQQVTLRCSSQSGHNTVSWYQQALGQGPQFIFQYYREEENGRGNFPPRFSGLQFPNYSSELNVNALELDDSALYLCASSLAPENEQFFGPGTRLTVL.

The V call is TRBV18, the J call TRBJ2-7, with a tentative D call TRBD1 (5 bases). Germline V gene data show CDR1 as KGHSH and CDR2 as LQKENI. V gave up 2 bases and J gave up 12 bases, with 17 bases separating them. This CDR3 is built from 13 residues. The DNA for the CDR3 is TGTGCCAGCTCACCATTCGGGCAGGGTGATACGTACTTC. This codes for CASSPFGQGDTYF.

With regard to this clone: Other DNA sequences in the sample encode the same CDR3. The chain employs TRBV18 and TRBJ1-1; tentatively, D is TRBD1 (5 bases). V lost 3 bases and J lost 4, with 6 bases in between. The CDR3 contains 12 residues. Looked up from germline, CDR1 is KGHSH and CDR2 is LQKENI. Here the CDR3 reads CASSPQGTEAFF. DNA for the CDR3: TGTGCCAGCTCACCCCAGGGCACTGAAGCTTTCTTT.

The CDR3, as DNA: TGCGCCAGCAGCTTGGATGATACCTATGGCTACACCTTC. Translated, it gives CASSLDDTYGYTF. This sequence joins TRBV5-1 and TRBJ1-2, with D hard to call. This CDR3 is 13 amino acids long. The germline V gene encodes CDR1 SGHRS and CDR2 YFSETQ. V gave up 0 bases and J gave up 4 bases, with 7 bases separating them.

The rearrangement joins TRBV6-5 to TRBJ1-3; perhaps TRBD1 as D (5 bases). Germline V CDR1 and CDR2: MNHEY, SVGAGI. The V and J ends lost 4 bases and 0 bases respectively, with 7 bases between them. The CDR3 consists of 14 residues. CDR3 loop: CASSLTGSGNTIYF. The CDR3 DNA follows: TGTGCCAGCAGTTTAACAGGCTCTGGAAACACCATATATTTT.

The chain recombines TRBV7-8 with TRBJ1-2, with a possible D match to TRBD1 (5 bases). Trimming pared 5 bases from V and 4 bases from J, leaving 11 bases between. This CDR3 is 13 amino acids long. Germline CDR1 is SGHVS and CDR2 is FQNEAQ. As DNA, the CDR3 is TGTGCCAGCAGCGTCGGGACGGGCTATGGCTACACCTTC. Protein sequence: CASSVGTGYGYTF. Variable domain in full (rest from reference TRBV7-8 and TRBJ1-2): GAGVSQSPRYKVAKRGQDVALRCDPISGHVSLFWYQQALGQGPEFLTYFQNEAQLDKSGLPSDRFFAERPEGSVSTLKIQRTQQEDSAVYLCASSVGTGYGYTFGSGTRLTVV.

CDR3 DNA: TGTGCCACCAGTGAGACAGCCAACACTGAAGCTTTCTTT. This gives the protein CATSETANTEAFF. The V call is TRBV24-1, the J call TRBJ1-1; a possible D gene is TRBD1 (5 bases). The ends were cut back, 4 bases at V and 2 bases at J, with 7 bases in the middle. CDR3 length: 13 residues. Per the germline V gene, CDR1 is KGHDR and CDR2 is SFDVKD.

This rearrangement joins TRBV5-6 to TRBJ2-7, with D possibly being TRBD1 (6 bases). Trimming stripped 2 bases from V and 0 bases from J, with 9 bases between. CDR1 SGHDT and CDR2 YYEEEE come from the germline V gene. CDR3 length: 14 residues. The CDR3 region has the DNA TGTGCCAGCAGCTTAGGGACATCCTCCTACGAGCAGTACTTC. It is translated as CASSLGTSSYEQYF. Based on the CDR3 plus reference TRBV5-6 and TRBJ2-7, the full variable domain is DAGVTQSPTHLIKTRGQQVTLRCSPKSGHDTVSWYQQALGQGPQFIFQYYEEEERQRGNFPDRFSGHQFPNYSSELNVNALLLGDSALYLCASSLGTSSYEQYFGPGTRLTVT.

The genes are TRBV30 and TRBJ1-5; no clear D. V was clipped by 0 bases and J by 3 bases, with 6 bases between them. The CDR3 runs 13 residues. Germline assignment: CDR1 GTSNPN and CDR2 SVGIG (reference sequence). This chain's CDR3 is CAWSVEANQPQHF. The CDR3, as DNA: TGTGCCTGGAGTGTTGAGGCCAATCAGCCCCAGCATTTT.

The V call is TRBV5-1, the J call TRBJ1-3; 7 positions match TRBD1. V lost 4 bases to trimming and J lost 0 bases; unmatched junction nucleotides: 7. CDR1 is SGHRS, CDR2 YFSETQ, per germline. The CDR3 sequence is 16 residues long. The CDR3 coding sequence is TGCGCCAGCAGCCCACAGGGGTCCCTCTCTGGAAACACCATATATTTT. The encoded protein is CASSPQGSLSGNTIYF.

This chain joins TRBV19 and TRBJ1-1; no firm D call. CDR1 and CDR2 from the germline V gene are LNHDA and SQIVND (reference sequence). The CDR3 length is 15 residues. V was cut by 6 bases and J by 0 bases, with 14 bases left in between. The CDR3 loop is CASSHVQTVNTEAFF. CDR3 DNA sequence: TGTGCCAGTAGCCACGTACAAACAGTGAACACTGAAGCTTTCTTT.

The chain recombines TRBV2 with TRBJ1-5, with D possibly TRBD1 on 6 matching bases. Trimming stripped 4 bases from V and 6 bases from J, with 16 bases between. The germline V gene has CDR1 SNHLY and CDR2 FYNNEI. The CDR3 sequence is 15 residues long. The CDR3 region has the DNA TGTGCCAGCAGTGTACAGGGAATGGGTAGTCAGCCCCAGCATTTT. Protein sequence: CASSVQGMGSQPQHF. The complete variable domain, with remaining parts taken from reference TRBV2 and TRBJ1-5, reads EPEVTQTPSHQVTQMGQEVILRCVPISNHLYFYWYRQILGQKVEFLVSFYNNEISEKSEIFDDQFSVERPDGSNFTLKIRSTKLEDSAMYFCASSVQGMGSQPQHFGDGTRLSIL.

The V gene is TRBV6-4, the J gene TRBJ2-3; the match to TRBD2 covers 8 bases. The J segment lost 5 bases and the V segment lost 2 bases, leaving 6 bases of the junction unmatched. This CDR3 is built from 15 residues. Germline V CDR1 and CDR2: MRHNA, SNTAGT. The CDR3 DNA reads TGTGCCAGCAGTGACGTCGGGGGGGGATTAGATACGCAGTATTTT. It specifies CASSDVGGGLDTQYF.

This chain links TRBV19 with TRBJ2-2; the D is unclear. With 3 bases removed from V and 2 bases from J, the gap between germline ends came to 7 bases. This CDR3 is 14 amino acids long. The germline CDR1 and CDR2 sequences are LNHDA and SQIVND (reference sequence). The CDR3 sequence is CASSIEGNTGELFF. CDR3 nucleotides: TGTGCCAGTAGTATTGAAGGTAACACCGGGGAGCTGTTTTTT.

The chain links TRBV11-2 to TRBJ1-1, with D perhaps TRBD1 (6 bases). The length of the CDR3 is 14 residues. V lost 3 bases and J lost 3, with 11 bases in between. Germline V gene sequence: CDR1 SGHAT, CDR2 FQNNGV. CDR3 nucleotides: TGTGCCAGCAGCTTGCAGGGGAGGCACACTGAAGCTTTCTTT. Amino acid sequence: CASSLQGRHTEAFF.

This rearrangement joins TRBV18 to TRBJ1-4; D not resolved. The CDR3 is 13 residues long. The V end lost 4 bases, the J end lost 8 bases, and 11 bases lay between the germline ends. Germline V gene lookup returns CDR1 KGHSH and CDR2 LQKENI. For the CDR3, the DNA is TGTGCCAGCTCACGGTCCCGCGGGGAAAAACTGTTTTTT. Protein product: CASSRSRGEKLFF.

The rearrangement joins TRBV27 to TRBJ2-3, with D uncertain. This CDR3 has 11 amino acids. Trimming left V 6 bases short and J 5 bases short, with 6 bases between. Germline V gene data show CDR1 as MNHEY and CDR2 as SMNVEV (reference sequence). The CDR3 DNA reads as TGTGCCAGCAGCTCCCGAGATACGCAGTATTTT. As protein: CASSSRDTQYF.

The CDR3, as DNA: TGTGCCACCAGTGCCAGACAGGGACCATATGAAGGCTACACCTTC. Amino acid sequence: CATSARQGPYEGYTF. The V call is TRBV24-1, the J call TRBJ1-2; TRBD1 agrees at 7 bases. Trimming at V came to 5 bases and at J to 8 bases, leaving 13 bases not matched to a gene. Germline CDR1 and CDR2: KGHDR and SFDVKD. CDR3 length: 15 amino acids.

The rearrangement links TRBV19 to TRBJ1-6; tentatively, D is TRBD1 (6 bases). This CDR3 is 15 amino acids long. The V gene lost 5 bases and the J gene lost 7 bases, with 15 bases spanning the gap. Per the germline V gene, CDR1 is LNHDA and CDR2 is SQIVND (reference sequence). The CDR3 nucleotides are TGTGCCAGTAGTTTCGGACAGCCCGGAAATTCACCCCTCCACTTT. It specifies CASSFGQPGNSPLHF. The variable domain in full, with the rest retrieved from reference TRBV19 and TRBJ1-6, is DGGITQSPKYLFRKEGQNVTLSCEQNLNHDAMYWYRQDPGQGLRLIYYSQIVNDFQKGDIAEGYSVSREKKESFPLTVTSAQKNPTAFYLCASSFGQPGNSPLHFGNGTRLTVT.

This rearrangement joins TRBV7-9 to TRBJ1-3, with D perhaps TRBD1 (5 bases). The CDR3 loop spans 15 amino acids. In germline, CDR1 is SEHNR, CDR2 FQNEAQ (reference sequence). V was shortened by 5 bases and J by 0 bases, with 11 bases between the two germline ends. The CDR3 coding sequence is TGTGCCAGCAGCCCTACAGGATTCTCTGGAAACACCATATATTTT. Translated: CASSPTGFSGNTIYF.

V gene TRBV5-1 combines with J gene TRBJ2-2, with 10 bases aligning to TRBD2. The CDR3 sequence is 15 residues long. Per germline, CDR1 SGHRS and CDR2 YFSETQ. After removal of 5 bases from V and 3 bases from J, the junction contained 4 bases not matched to a gene. Written as DNA, the CDR3 is TGCGCCAGCAGGGAGGGACTAGCGCACACCGGGGAGCTGTTTTTT. Translation gives CASREGLAHTGELFF.

This clone has just one count. V usage is TRBV9 and J usage is TRBJ2-3; 14 bases align to TRBD2. The CDR3 has 18 residues. With V trimmed by 3 bases and J by 2 bases, 8 bases remained unmatched. Per germline, CDR1 SGDLS and CDR2 YYNGEE. The CDR3 spells CASSALGLAGVTTDTQYF. The CDR3 DNA is TGTGCCAGCAGCGCCCTGGGACTAGCGGGGGTAACCACAGATACGCAGTATTTT.

This chain links TRBV7-2 with TRBJ2-3, with 15 bases matching TRBD2. Germline V lookup: CDR1 SGHTA, CDR2 FQGNSA. The CDR3 is 19 amino acids. With 5 bases clipped from V and 3 bases from J, the junction kept 12 bases outside the gene matches. CDR3 in DNA: TGTGCCAGCAGCCCCAGGTGGACTAGCGGGGGGGCCTTGACAGATACGCAGTATTTT. Its protein is CASSPRWTSGGALTDTQYF.

This chain links TRBV6-6 with TRBJ1-4; D may be TRBD1 (5 bases). Per germline, CDR1 MNHNY and CDR2 SVGAGI (reference sequence). This CDR3 is 14 amino acids long. Trimming removed 6 bases from V and 0 bases from J, with 8 bases in between. The CDR3 DNA is TGTGCCAGCAGGGAAGGGGCAACTAATGAAAAACTGTTTTTT. This gives the protein CASREGATNEKLFF.

There are a few counts of this clone. V is TRBV24-1 and J is TRBJ2-2; TRBD1 agrees at 9 bases. The CDR3 covers 16 residues. The V gene's germline CDR1 is KGHDR and CDR2 SFDVKD. Trimming removed 3 bases from V and 6 bases from J; junction bases left unmatched: 7. The CDR3 loop is CATSDPGQGAAGELFF. The CDR3 DNA follows: TGTGCCACCAGTGATCCGGGACAGGGAGCAGCCGGGGAGCTGTTTTTT.

The chain employs TRBV6-6 and TRBJ2-3; no clear D gene. Germline V gives CDR1 MNHNY, CDR2 SVGAGI (reference sequence). V was shortened by 2 bases and J by 6 bases, with 6 bases between the two germline ends. There are 12 residues in the CDR3. The CDR3: CASSYLQDTQYF. The CDR3 bases are TGTGCCAGCAGTTACCTCCAGGATACGCAGTATTTT.

To note about this clone: Other nucleotide sequences in the sample specify the same CDR3. The chain employs TRBV6-2 or TRBV6-3 and TRBJ1-1, with D unresolved. The V and J ends lost 0 bases and 5 bases respectively, with 10 bases between them. The germline V gene encodes CDR1 MNHEY and CDR2 SVGEGT. The CDR3 covers 14 residues. CDR3 protein: CASSYSTGRTEAFF. DNA of the CDR3: TGTGCCAGCAGTTACTCGACGGGGAGGACTGAAGCTTTCTTT.